The sequence of this TCR beta chain was determined in a study of OX40 agonist ivuxolimab in advanced cancers. The junction had 11 bases not matched to a gene; V was cut back by 4 bases and J by 4 bases. The CDR3 has 16 residues. The germline V gene has CDR1 SGDLS and CDR2 YYNGEE. Method: immunoSEQ multiplex PCR; TCRdb's copy keeps in-frame clones and lacks some. The data contain some 60,000 clones, approximately 78% of them singletons. The V and J genes are TRBV9 and TRBJ1-1; 9 bases agree with TRBD1. The source material was CD4+ or CD8+ T cells sorted from blood, sampled in a trial of the OX40 agonist ivuxolimab. The receptor comes from an adult with an advanced solid tumor such as melanoma, head and neck, liver or kidney cancer. The CDR3 is CASSLYLETGGTEAFF. In DNA form, the CDR3 reads TGTGCCAGCAGCCTGTACTTAGAGACAGGGGGCACTGAAGCTTTCTTT.